This entry lists 25 T cell receptor beta chains sequenced from one sample in a study of CD8+ T cells in alopecia areata. Specified treatment: oral pan-JAK inhibitor, 5-10 mg twice daily. Extraction of RNA preceded its reverse transcription into cDNA, which served as the sequencing template. Generated by immunoSEQ multiplex PCR, the TCRdb table keeps only in-frame clones and is missing some. The table shows 150,000 to 200,000 clones, with 60% occurring only once. This specimen was CD4+ T cells sorted from blood, taken at week 24, from a patient treated with tofacitinib. The receptors here all came from a human donor with alopecia areata.

V usage is TRBV30 and J usage is TRBJ1-2, with TRBD1 identical over 7 bases. The CDR3 contains 11 residues. Germline loops: CDR1 GTSNPN, CDR2 SVGIG (reference sequence). The CDR3 coding sequence is TGTGTTTCACAGGGGTCCTATGGCTACACCTTC. As protein: CVSQGSYGYTF.

The chain employs TRBV9 and TRBJ2-5; D possibly uses TRBD1 or TRBD2 (5 bases each). The CDR3 spans 13 residues. V lost 4 bases and J lost 5, with 12 bases in between. Germline V gene data show CDR1 as SGDLS and CDR2 as YYNGEE. This chain's CDR3 is CASSLREGETQYF. DNA for the CDR3: TGTGCCAGCAGCTTACGCGAGGGGGAGACCCAGTACTTC.

V gene TRBV2 combines with J gene TRBJ1-2, with D hard to call. The CDR3 contains 13 residues. The V end was cut by 3 bases, the J end by 5 bases, with 10 bases between. Looked up from germline, CDR1 is SNHLY and CDR2 is FYNNEI. The CDR3 DNA reads as TGTGCCAGCAGTGAGGCGTCCCGATATGGCTACACCTTC. Its protein product is CASSEASRYGYTF.

This clone was counted a few times. V usage is TRBV7-3 and J usage is TRBJ2-3; 12 nucleotides agree with TRBD1. The germline CDR1 and CDR2 sequences are SGHTA and FQGTGA. This CDR3 spans 13 amino acids. The V segment lost 5 bases and the J segment 14 bases; nucleotides outside the gene matches: 8. DNA for the CDR3: TGTGCCAGCAGCCCCAAGGGACAGGGGGCGGTGTATTTT. Protein product: CASSPKGQGAVYF.

CDR3 in amino acids: CASSPNGPGQYF. The DNA for the CDR3 is TGTGCCAGCAGCCCGAACGGCCCGGGGCAGTATTTT. The chain recombines TRBV7-2 with TRBJ2-3; D remains ambiguous. V lost 5 bases to trimming and J lost 11 bases, with 14 bases between them. Germline V lookup: CDR1 SGHTA, CDR2 FQGNSA. This CDR3 is 12 amino acids long.

The CDR3 sequence is CALEESGANVLTF. The DNA for the CDR3 is TGTGCCTTAGAAGAATCTGGGGCCAACGTCCTGACTTTC. This chain links TRBV30 with TRBJ2-6; D is undetermined. The CDR3 has 13 residues. V lost 7 bases to trimming and J lost 1 base, with 8 bases between them. Per germline, CDR1 GTSNPN and CDR2 SVGIG (reference sequence).

The V and J genes are TRBV29-1 and TRBJ1-2; no reliable D call. Looked up from germline, CDR1 is SQVTM and CDR2 is ANQGSEA. CDR3 size: 12 residues. Trimming removed 4 bases from V and 5 bases from J, with 11 bases in between. The CDR3 sequence is CSVVTAYYGYTF. CDR3 coding DNA: TGCAGCGTTGTGACGGCCTATTATGGCTACACCTTC.

This clone has a handful of counts. The genes are TRBV11-3 and TRBJ1-6; no firm D call. The CDR3 extends over 12 amino acids. Germline loops: CDR1 SGHNT, CDR2 YENEEA. The V end was cut by 5 bases, the J end by 10 bases, with 9 bases between. DNA of the CDR3: TGTGCCAGCAGCGCGACGAACTCACCCCTCCACTTT. Encoded protein: CASSATNSPLHF.

This chain connects TRBV6-5 to TRBJ1-6; TRBD1 aligns across 8 bases. Looked up from germline, CDR1 is MNHEY and CDR2 is SVGAGI. J lost 9 bases, V lost 4 bases, and 8 bases had no gene match. The CDR3 totals 15 residues. The CDR3, as DNA: TGTGCCAGCAGTTCAGGGACAGGAAGCTTTTCACCCCTCCACTTT. Residues: CASSSGTGSFSPLHF.

This clone showed up just a few times. The V gene is TRBV27, the J gene TRBJ1-5; TRBD1 aligns across 7 bases. This CDR3 region has 17 residues. After removal of 5 bases from V and 1 base from J, the junction contained 11 bases not matched to a gene. The germline V gene has CDR1 MNHEY and CDR2 SMNVEV (reference sequence). The CDR3 spells CASSPRGGTVSNQPQHF. DNA of the CDR3: TGTGCCAGCAGTCCCCGAGGCGGGACAGTAAGCAATCAGCCCCAGCATTTT.

This chain connects TRBV5-1 to TRBJ2-7; D possibly matches TRBD1 or TRBD2 (6 bases each). The ends were cut back, 5 bases at V and 4 bases at J, with 13 bases in the middle. Looked up from germline, CDR1 is SGHRS and CDR2 is YFSETQ. This CDR3 region has 13 residues. CDR3 bases: TGCGCCAGCAGTTCGACGGGGGCATACGAGCAGTACTTC. It specifies CASSSTGAYEQYF. Filled out from reference TRBV5-1 and TRBJ2-7, the complete variable domain reads KAGVTQTPRYLIKTRGQQVTLSCSPISGHRSVSWYQQTPGQGLQFLFEYFSETQRNKGNFPGRFSGRQFSNSRSEMNVSTLELGDSALYLCASSSTGAYEQYFGPGTRLTVT.

The table lists this clone with a few counts. The same CDR3 also results from other DNA sequences found in this sample. This sequence joins TRBV5-1 and TRBJ2-5, with TRBD2 matching over 11 bases. The CDR3 has 16 residues. With V trimmed by 0 bases and J by 1 base, 2 bases remained unmatched. Germline V lookup: CDR1 SGHRS, CDR2 YFSETQ. The CDR3 bases are TGCGCCAGCAGCTTGGCACTAGCGGGGGTCCAAGAGACCCAGTACTTC. The encoded protein is CASSLALAGVQETQYF.

The chain links TRBV7-2 to TRBJ2-5, with D possibly matching TRBD1 (6 bases). From germline, CDR1 is SGHTA and CDR2 FQGNSA. The CDR3 covers 14 residues. V dropped 3 bases and J dropped 1 base, with 9 bases sitting between them. DNA of the CDR3: TGTGCCAGCAGCTTCACAGGGTCCCAAGAGACCCAGTACTTC. It encodes CASSFTGSQETQYF.

The chain has TRBV27 and TRBJ1-2; TRBD1 aligns across 8 bases. After removal of 6 bases from V and 8 bases from J, the junction contained 8 bases not matched to a gene. In germline, CDR1 is MNHEY, CDR2 SMNVEV (reference sequence). This CDR3 contains 13 residues. CDR3 sequence (DNA): TGTGCCAGCAGCCTAGGACAGGGTGGCGGCTACACCTTC. Encoded protein: CASSLGQGGGYTF.

The chain joins TRBV5-6 to TRBJ1-5; D call uncertain. The CDR3 is 16 residues long. Germline V gives CDR1 SGHDT, CDR2 YYEEEE. Trimming pared 5 bases from V and 2 bases from J, leaving 17 bases between. CDR3 region: CASSLYKGFRNQPQHF. Here the CDR3 DNA reads TGTGCCAGCAGTTTGTACAAGGGTTTCCGCAATCAGCCCCAGCATTTT.

The chain carries TRBV27 and TRBJ2-7; tentatively, D is TRBD1 or TRBD2 (5 bases each). The germline V gene encodes CDR1 MNHEY and CDR2 SMNVEV (reference sequence). There are 12 residues in the CDR3. The V and J ends lost 0 bases and 6 bases respectively, with 6 bases between them. The CDR3: CASSLSGVEQYF. The CDR3 DNA is TGTGCCAGCAGTTTATCGGGGGTCGAGCAGTACTTC.

This rearrangement joins TRBV6-5 to TRBJ2-5; no clear D gene. CDR1 and CDR2 from the germline V gene are MNHEY and SVGAGI. V lost 3 bases, J lost 2 bases, and 13 bases lay in between. The CDR3 is 15 amino acids. CDR3 amino acids: CASSYTLTEQETQYF. The CDR3 DNA sequence: TGTGCCAGCAGTTATACTCTAACAGAACAAGAGACCCAGTACTTC.

The chain couples TRBV29-1 to TRBJ1-5; TRBD1 matches 10 bases. The CDR3 covers 14 residues. Germline values: CDR1 SQVTM, CDR2 ANQGSEA. CDR3 DNA sequence: TGCAGTGCCTTGGGGACAGGGGTCAATCAGCCCCAGCATTTT. Translating gives CSALGTGVNQPQHF.

CDR3 sequence (DNA): TGTGCCTGGAGTGAAGGACAGGGAGGCGAGCAGTACTTC. Translated, it gives CAWSEGQGGEQYF. This chain uses TRBV30 with TRBJ2-7; the match to TRBD1 covers 8 bases. Germline V gene lookup returns CDR1 GTSNPN and CDR2 SVGIG (reference sequence). The CDR3 spans 13 residues. The ends lost 1 base at V and 6 bases at J; junction bases unmatched: 5.

The gene calls are TRBV4-1 and TRBJ1-2; D is unresolved. The CDR3 is made up of 13 amino acids. CDR1 is MGHRA, CDR2 YSYEKL, per germline. The V end was cut by 5 bases, the J end by 9 bases, with 16 bases between. The CDR3 nucleotides are TGCGCCAGCAGCTCTTATGCCGGGGAAAGCTACACCTTC. Amino acids: CASSSYAGESYTF.

This clone was counted only a few times. The chain links TRBV29-1 to TRBJ1-4; TRBD1 might be the D (5 bases). The germline V gene encodes CDR1 SQVTM and CDR2 ANQGSEA. V lost 5 bases to trimming and J lost 8 bases, with 15 bases between them. The CDR3 is 13 residues long. This CDR3 reads CSVRPGQQEKLFF. The DNA for the CDR3 is TGCAGCGTTCGCCCCGGACAACAGGAAAAACTGTTTTTT. Full variable domain (remainder filled in from reference TRBV29-1 and TRBJ1-4): SAVISQKPSRDICQRGTSLTIQCQVDSQVTMMFWYRQQPGQSLTLIATANQGSEATYESGFVIDKFPISRPNLTFSTLTVSNMSPEDSSIYLCSVRPGQQEKLFFGSGTQLSVL.

CDR3: CSVRSGANVLTF. The DNA for the CDR3 is TGCAGCGTGAGATCTGGGGCCAACGTCCTGACTTTC. This chain connects TRBV29-1 to TRBJ2-6, with D hard to call. The V gene lost 6 bases and the J gene lost 1 base, with 4 bases spanning the gap. This CDR3 comprises 12 residues. The germline CDR1 and CDR2 sequences are SQVTM and ANQGSEA.

The chain combines TRBV29-1 with TRBJ2-1, with 9 bases fitting TRBD2. The V gene's germline CDR1 is SQVTM and CDR2 ANQGSEA. Trimming removed 7 bases from V and 7 bases from J; junction bases left unmatched: 11. The CDR3 loop spans 14 amino acids. CDR3 amino acids: CSAEGAGGLNEQFF. CDR3 nucleotides: TGCAGCGCCGAGGGAGCGGGGGGTCTGAATGAGCAGTTCTTC.

This clone was counted only a few times. This chain uses TRBV5-1 with TRBJ2-3, with TRBD1 matching over 7 bases. The CDR3 has 15 residues. V dropped 4 bases and J dropped 2; count of bases not matched to a gene: 7. Germline CDR1 reads SGHRS; CDR2 reads YFSETQ. CDR3 protein: CASSHGQADTDTQYF. CDR3 in DNA: TGCGCCAGCAGCCATGGACAGGCAGACACAGATACGCAGTATTTT.

The chain has TRBV30 and TRBJ1-1; 7 positions match TRBD1. Germline V gives CDR1 GTSNPN, CDR2 SVGIG (reference sequence). The CDR3 is made up of 15 amino acids. V shed 0 bases and J 8 bases; nucleotides not matched to a gene: 12. The CDR3 sequence: CAWSVGWRGQEEAFF. The CDR3 coding sequence is TGTGCCTGGAGTGTAGGTTGGAGGGGGCAAGAAGAAGCTTTCTTT. Using reference TRBV30 and TRBJ1-1 for the parts outside the CDR3, the full variable domain is SQTIHQWPATLVQPVGSPLSLECTVEGTSNPNLYWYRQAAGRGLQLLFYSVGIGQISSEVPQNLSASRPQDRQFILSSKKLLLSDSGFYLCAWSVGWRGQEEAFFGQGTRLTVV.